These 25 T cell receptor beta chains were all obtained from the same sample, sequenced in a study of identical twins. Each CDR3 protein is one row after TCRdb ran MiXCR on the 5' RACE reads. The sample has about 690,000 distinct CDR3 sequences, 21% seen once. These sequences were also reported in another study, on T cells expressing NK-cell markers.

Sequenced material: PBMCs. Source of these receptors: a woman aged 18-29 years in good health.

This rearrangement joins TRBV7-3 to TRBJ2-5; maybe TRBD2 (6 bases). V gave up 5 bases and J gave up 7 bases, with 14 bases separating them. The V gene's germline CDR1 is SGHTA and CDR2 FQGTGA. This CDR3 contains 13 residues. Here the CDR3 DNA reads TGTGCCAGCAGCGAGGGACTGGGGGGGACCCAGTACTTC. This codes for CASSEGLGGTQYF.

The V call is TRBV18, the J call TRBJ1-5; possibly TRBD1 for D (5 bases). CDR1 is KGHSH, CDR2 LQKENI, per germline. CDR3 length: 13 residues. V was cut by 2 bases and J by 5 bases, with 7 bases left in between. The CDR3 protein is CASSPWGDQPQHF. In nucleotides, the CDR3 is TGTGCCAGCTCACCATGGGGGGATCAGCCCCAGCATTTT.

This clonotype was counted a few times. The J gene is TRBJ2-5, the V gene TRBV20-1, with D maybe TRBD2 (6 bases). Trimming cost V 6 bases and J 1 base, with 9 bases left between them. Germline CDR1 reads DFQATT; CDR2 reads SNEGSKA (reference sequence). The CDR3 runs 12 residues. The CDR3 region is CSAISGQETQYF. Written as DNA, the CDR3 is TGCAGTGCCATTAGCGGCCAAGAGACCCAGTACTTC.

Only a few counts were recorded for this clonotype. The CDR3 protein is CASSQDKGSGNTIYF. The CDR3 coding sequence is TGCGCCAGCAGCCAAGATAAGGGTTCTGGAAACACCATATATTTT. The gene calls are TRBV4-1 and TRBJ1-3; the D is unclear. The CDR3 spans 15 residues. The germline CDR1 and CDR2 sequences are MGHRA and YSYEKL. V lost 0 bases and J lost 1, with 7 bases in between.

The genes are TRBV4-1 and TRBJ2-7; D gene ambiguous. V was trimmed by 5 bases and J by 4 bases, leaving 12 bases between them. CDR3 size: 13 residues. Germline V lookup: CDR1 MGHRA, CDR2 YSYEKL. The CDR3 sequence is CASSTTRSYEQYF. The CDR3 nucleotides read TGCGCCAGCAGCACGACCCGGTCGTACGAGCAGTACTTC.

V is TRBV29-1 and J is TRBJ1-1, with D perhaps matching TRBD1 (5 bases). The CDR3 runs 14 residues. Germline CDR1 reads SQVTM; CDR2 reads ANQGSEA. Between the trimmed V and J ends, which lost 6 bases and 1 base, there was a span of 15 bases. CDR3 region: CSVGGGRWNTEAFF. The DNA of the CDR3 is TGCAGCGTGGGGGGGGGACGGTGGAACACTGAAGCTTTCTTT.

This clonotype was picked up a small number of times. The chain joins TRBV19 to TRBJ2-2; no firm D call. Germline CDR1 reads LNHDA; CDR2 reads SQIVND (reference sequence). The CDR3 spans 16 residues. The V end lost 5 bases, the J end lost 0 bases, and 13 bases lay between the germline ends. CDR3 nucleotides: TGTGCCAGTAGTGTGCGCGGACGGACGAACACCGGGGAGCTGTTTTTT. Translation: CASSVRGRTNTGELFF.

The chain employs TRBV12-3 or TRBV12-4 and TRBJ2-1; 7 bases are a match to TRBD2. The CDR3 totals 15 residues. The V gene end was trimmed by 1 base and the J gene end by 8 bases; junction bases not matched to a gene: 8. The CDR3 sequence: CASSLGSSGSYEQFF. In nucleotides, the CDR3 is TGTGCCAGCAGTTTAGGGAGTAGCGGGTCCTATGAGCAGTTCTTC.

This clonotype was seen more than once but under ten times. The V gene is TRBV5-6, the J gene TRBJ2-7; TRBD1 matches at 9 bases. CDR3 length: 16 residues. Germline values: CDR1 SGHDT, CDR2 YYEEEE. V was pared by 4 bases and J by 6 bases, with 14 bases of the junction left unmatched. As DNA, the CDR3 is TGTGCCAGCAGCACCATTCGCCCGGGACAGGGTCCCGAGCAGTACTTC. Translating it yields CASSTIRPGQGPEQYF.

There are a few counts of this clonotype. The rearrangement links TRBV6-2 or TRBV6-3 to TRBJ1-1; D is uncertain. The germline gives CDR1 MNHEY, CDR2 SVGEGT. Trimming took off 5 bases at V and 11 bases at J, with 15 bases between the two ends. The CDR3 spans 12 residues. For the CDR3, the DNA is TGTGCCAGCAGTACCTGGACCGGAGGCGCTTTCTTT. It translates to CASSTWTGGAFF.

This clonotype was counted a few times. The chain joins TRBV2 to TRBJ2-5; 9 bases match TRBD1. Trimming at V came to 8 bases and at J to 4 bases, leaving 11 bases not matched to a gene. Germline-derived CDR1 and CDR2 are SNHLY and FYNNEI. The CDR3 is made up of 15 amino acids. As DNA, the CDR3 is TGTGCCAGCGAATCTACAGGGGGCGGGGGAGAGACCCAGTACTTC. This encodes CASESTGGGGETQYF.

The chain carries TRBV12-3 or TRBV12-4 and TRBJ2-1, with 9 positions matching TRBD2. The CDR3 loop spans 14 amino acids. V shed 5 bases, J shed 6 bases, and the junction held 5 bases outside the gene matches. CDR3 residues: CASSVTSGGNEQFF. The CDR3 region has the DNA TGTGCCAGCAGTGTGACTAGCGGAGGCAATGAGCAGTTCTTC.

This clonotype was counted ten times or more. DNA for the CDR3: TGCAGTGCCAACCGGGACAGGGGCCCCTACGAGCAGTACTTC. Translation: CSANRDRGPYEQYF. The genes are TRBV20-1 and TRBJ2-7; 10 bases align to TRBD1. Trimming at V came to 6 bases and at J to 2 bases, leaving 7 bases not matched to a gene. Germline CDR1 and CDR2: DFQATT and SNEGSKA (reference sequence). The CDR3 extends over 14 amino acids.

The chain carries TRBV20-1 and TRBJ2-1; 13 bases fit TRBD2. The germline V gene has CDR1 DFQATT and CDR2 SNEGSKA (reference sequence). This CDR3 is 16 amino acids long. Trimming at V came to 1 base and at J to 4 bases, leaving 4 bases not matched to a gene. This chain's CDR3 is CSARARLAGGYNEQFF. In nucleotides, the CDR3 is TGCAGTGCTAGAGCCAGACTAGCGGGGGGTTACAATGAGCAGTTCTTC.

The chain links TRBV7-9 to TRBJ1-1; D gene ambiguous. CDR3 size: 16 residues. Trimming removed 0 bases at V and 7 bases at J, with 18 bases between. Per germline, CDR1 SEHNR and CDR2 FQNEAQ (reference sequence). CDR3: CASSLAPTLREREAFF. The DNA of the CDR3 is TGTGCCAGCAGCTTAGCACCGACACTTCGGGAGCGTGAAGCTTTCTTT.

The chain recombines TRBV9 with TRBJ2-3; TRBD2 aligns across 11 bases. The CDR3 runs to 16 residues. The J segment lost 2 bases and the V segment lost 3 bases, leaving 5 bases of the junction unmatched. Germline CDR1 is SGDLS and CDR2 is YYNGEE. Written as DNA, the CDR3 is TGTGCCAGCAGCGCGGGACTAGCGGCTAACACAGATACGCAGTATTTT. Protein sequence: CASSAGLAANTDTQYF.

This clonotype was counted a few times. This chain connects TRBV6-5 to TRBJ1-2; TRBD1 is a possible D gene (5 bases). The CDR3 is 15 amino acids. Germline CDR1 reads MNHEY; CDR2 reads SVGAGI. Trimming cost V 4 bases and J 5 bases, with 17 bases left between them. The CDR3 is CASSSKGINAYGYTF. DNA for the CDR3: TGTGCCAGCAGTTCAAAGGGGATCAATGCTTATGGCTACACCTTC.

The chain's CDR3 is CASSLGDLRGHEQFF. The CDR3 nucleotides are TGTGCCAGCAGCTTAGGGGATCTGAGGGGACATGAGCAGTTCTTC. This chain links TRBV7-9 with TRBJ2-1; D is perhaps TRBD1 or TRBD2 (5 bases each). This CDR3 spans 15 amino acids. V dropped 1 base and J dropped 8 bases, with 15 bases sitting between them. Germline V gives CDR1 SEHNR, CDR2 FQNEAQ (reference sequence). The whole variable domain, filled in from reference TRBV7-9 and TRBJ2-1, reads DTGVSQNPRHKITKRGQNVTFRCDPISEHNRLYWYRQTLGQGPEFLTYFQNEAQLEKSRLLSDRFSAERPKGSFSTLEIQRTEQGDSAMYLCASSLGDLRGHEQFFGPGTRLTVL.

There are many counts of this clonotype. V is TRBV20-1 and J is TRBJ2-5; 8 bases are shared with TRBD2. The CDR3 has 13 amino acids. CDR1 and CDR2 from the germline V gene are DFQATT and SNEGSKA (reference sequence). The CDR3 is CGLSGSVRETQYF. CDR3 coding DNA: TGCGGACTAAGCGGGAGTGTAAGGGAGACCCAGTACTTC.

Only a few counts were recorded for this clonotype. The CDR3, as DNA: TGTGCCAGCAGTTACGGGACAGGAGTTCTAGGCGGCTACACCTTC. As protein: CASSYGTGVLGGYTF. This chain joins TRBV6-5 and TRBJ1-2; 8 nucleotides match TRBD1. CDR1 MNHEY and CDR2 SVGAGI come from the germline V gene. The trim removed 2 bases at V and 8 bases at J, leaving 10 bases unmatched. This CDR3 comprises 15 residues.

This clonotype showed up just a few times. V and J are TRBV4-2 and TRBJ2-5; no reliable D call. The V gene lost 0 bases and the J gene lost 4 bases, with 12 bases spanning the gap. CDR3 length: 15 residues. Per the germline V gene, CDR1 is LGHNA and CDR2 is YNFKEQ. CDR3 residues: CASSQDKRVPETQYF. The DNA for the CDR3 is TGTGCCAGCAGCCAAGATAAGCGCGTCCCAGAGACCCAGTACTTC.

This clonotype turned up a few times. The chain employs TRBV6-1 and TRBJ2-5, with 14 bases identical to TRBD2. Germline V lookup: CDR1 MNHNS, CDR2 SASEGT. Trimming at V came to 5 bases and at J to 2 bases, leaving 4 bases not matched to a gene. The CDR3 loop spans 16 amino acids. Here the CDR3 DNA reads TGTGCCAGCAGTCGCCGACTAGCGGGGGGGCAAGAGACCCAGTACTTC. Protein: CASSRRLAGGQETQYF.

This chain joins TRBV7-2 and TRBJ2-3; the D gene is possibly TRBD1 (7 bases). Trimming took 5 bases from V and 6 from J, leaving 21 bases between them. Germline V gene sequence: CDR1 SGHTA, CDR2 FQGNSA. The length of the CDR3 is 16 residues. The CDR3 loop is CASSPWASGGRDTQYF. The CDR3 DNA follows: TGTGCCAGCAGCCCTTGGGCCTCAGGGGGGCGGGATACGCAGTATTTT.

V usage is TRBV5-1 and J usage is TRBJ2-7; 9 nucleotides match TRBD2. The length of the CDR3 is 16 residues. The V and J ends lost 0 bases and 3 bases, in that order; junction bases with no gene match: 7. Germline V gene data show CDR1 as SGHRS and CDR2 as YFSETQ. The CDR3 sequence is CASSLGPAGGDYEQYF. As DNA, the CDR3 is TGCGCCAGCAGCTTGGGCCCAGCGGGAGGTGACTACGAGCAGTACTTC. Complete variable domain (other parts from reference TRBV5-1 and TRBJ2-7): KAGVTQTPRYLIKTRGQQVTLSCSPISGHRSVSWYQQTPGQGLQFLFEYFSETQRNKGNFPGRFSGRQFSNSRSEMNVSTLELGDSALYLCASSLGPAGGDYEQYFGPGTRLTVT.

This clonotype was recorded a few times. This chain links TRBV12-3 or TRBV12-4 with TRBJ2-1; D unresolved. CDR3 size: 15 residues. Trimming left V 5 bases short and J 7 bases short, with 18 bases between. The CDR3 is CASSPASPARNEQFF. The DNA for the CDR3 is TGTGCCAGCAGTCCCGCCTCACCAGCCCGTAATGAGCAGTTCTTC.